The 5 T cell receptor beta chains below come from one sample, sequenced in a study of T cell repertoires in cytomegalovirus infection. MiXCR was run by TCRdb on the reads, yielding one entry per CDR3 protein. The sample consists of approximately 100,000 distinct CDR3 sequences, 20% to 30% of them appearing once. The sequenced material came from CD8+ T cells from PBMCs. Every receptor here comes from a human donor in good health (CMV status not recorded). Some clones in this sample may be carry-over from other donors' samples.

Ten or more counts support this clonotype. The chain has TRBV11-2 and TRBJ1-4, with D tentatively TRBD1 (5 bases). Germline V gene sequence: CDR1 SGHAT, CDR2 FQNNGV. V shed 5 bases and J shed 7 bases, with 11 bases lying between them. The CDR3 is made up of 13 amino acids. CDR3 nucleotides: TGTGCCAGCAGCACGGGGCTAAGTGAAAAACTGTTTTTT. The encoded protein is CASSTGLSEKLFF.

The chain links TRBV5-4 to TRBJ2-5; 8 positions match TRBD2. CDR1 is SGHNT, CDR2 YYREEE, per germline (reference sequence). With 2 bases clipped from V and 4 bases from J, the junction kept 10 bases outside the gene matches. CDR3 length equals 16 residues. DNA for the CDR3: TGTGCCAGCAGCTTTGGACTAGCTTTAAGGAGAGAGACCCAGTACTTC. This sequence encodes CASSFGLALRRETQYF.

The V and J genes are TRBV2 and TRBJ2-1, with a tentative D call TRBD1 (6 bases). The CDR3 loop spans 14 amino acids. The germline CDR1 and CDR2 sequences are SNHLY and FYNNEI. V gave up 0 bases and J gave up 8 bases, with 11 bases separating them. CDR3 sequence reads: CASSEAGAGDEQFF. Here the CDR3 DNA reads TGTGCCAGCAGTGAAGCGGGGGCCGGCGATGAGCAGTTCTTC. Drawing the rest from reference TRBV2 and TRBJ2-1, the complete variable domain is EPEVTQTPSHQVTQMGQEVILRCVPISNHLYFYWYRQILGQKVEFLVSFYNNEISEKSEIFDDQFSVERPDGSNFTLKIRSTKLEDSAMYFCASSEAGAGDEQFFGPGTRLTVL.

This clonotype was picked up many times. The chain combines TRBV7-9 with TRBJ2-1; a weak D match, TRBD2 (5 bases). The ends were cut back, 5 bases at V and 1 base at J, with 18 bases in the middle. CDR1 is SEHNR, CDR2 FQNEAQ, per germline (reference sequence). The length of the CDR3 is 17 residues. CDR3 nucleotide sequence: TGTGCCAGCAGCCCTCCGATGGGCGGGCCATCCTACAATGAGCAGTTCTTC. Its translation is CASSPPMGGPSYNEQFF.

V usage is TRBV4-3 and J usage is TRBJ2-7; D gene unclear. The CDR3 is made up of 15 amino acids. From germline, CDR1 is LGHNA and CDR2 YSLEER. V was shortened by 1 base and J by 2 bases, with 12 bases between the two germline ends. DNA for the CDR3: TGCGCCAGCAGCCAAGGGTTAGTTGGCCCCTACGAGCAGTACTTC. Its protein product is CASSQGLVGPYEQYF.